This T cell receptor beta chain is drawn from a study of human T cells and chemical hapten exposure. Study-level background: Each week of the roughly 25-week study, patients had diphenylcyclopropenone applied to the scalp. Small volume differences among pooled libraries mainly caused per-sample TCR yield variation. General study results and limits: With patch test score, the counts of PT1 expanded TCRs showed a positive correlation.

This clonotype was observed many times. The antigen is unknown. Germline CDR1 is DFQATT and CDR2 is SNEGSKA (reference sequence). The length of the CDR3 is 14 residues. Unmatched junction bases numbered 8, after V lost 5 bases and J lost 3 bases. Individual cDNA molecules in this library carried unique molecular identifiers. In TCRdb, the RACE reads were re-called with MiXCR into one record per CDR3 protein. The sample records approximately 89,000 distinct CDR3 sequences, more than 6.5% being singletons. The time point: patch test 2, 6 weeks after DPC sensitization. Treatment reported: therapeutic diphenylcyclopropenone sensitization with weekly scalp DPC.

The TCR was taken from a young woman with alopecia areata. Some clones in this sample may be carry-over from other donors' samples. The sample was whole blood, taken in connection with sensitization to the hapten diphenylcyclopropenone (DPC). The chain recombines TRBV20-1 with TRBJ2-3, with TRBD1 matching over 7 bases. The CDR3 DNA sequence: TGCAGTGCTCCGAACAGGGGTGCGACAGATACGCAGTATTTT. Amino acids: CSAPNRGATDTQYF.